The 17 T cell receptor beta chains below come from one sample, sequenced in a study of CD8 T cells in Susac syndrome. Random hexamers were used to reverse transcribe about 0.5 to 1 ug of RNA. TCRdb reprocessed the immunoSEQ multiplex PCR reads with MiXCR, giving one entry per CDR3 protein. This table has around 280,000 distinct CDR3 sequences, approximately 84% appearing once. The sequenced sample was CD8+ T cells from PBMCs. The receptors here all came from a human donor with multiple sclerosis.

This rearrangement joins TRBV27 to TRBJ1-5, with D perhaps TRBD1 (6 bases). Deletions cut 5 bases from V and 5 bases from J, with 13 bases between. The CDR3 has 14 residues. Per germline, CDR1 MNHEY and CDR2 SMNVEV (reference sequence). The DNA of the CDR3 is TGTGCCAGCAGTCCTTGGGACAACTATCAGCCCCAGCATTTT. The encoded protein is CASSPWDNYQPQHF.

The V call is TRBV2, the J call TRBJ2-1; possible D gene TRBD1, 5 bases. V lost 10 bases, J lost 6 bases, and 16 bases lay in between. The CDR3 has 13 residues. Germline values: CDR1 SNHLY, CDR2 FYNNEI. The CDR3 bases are TGTGCCACTATCCGGACACCCACCAATGAGCAGTTCTTC. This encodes CATIRTPTNEQFF. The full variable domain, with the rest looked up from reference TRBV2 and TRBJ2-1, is EPEVTQTPSHQVTQMGQEVILRCVPISNHLYFYWYRQILGQKVEFLVSFYNNEISEKSEIFDDQFSVERPDGSNFTLKIRSTKLEDSAMYFCATIRTPTNEQFFGPGTRLTVL.

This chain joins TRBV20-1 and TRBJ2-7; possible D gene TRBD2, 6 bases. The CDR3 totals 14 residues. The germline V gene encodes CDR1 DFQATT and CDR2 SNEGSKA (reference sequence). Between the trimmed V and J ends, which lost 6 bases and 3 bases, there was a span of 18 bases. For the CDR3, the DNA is TGCAGTGCCCGAAAGGTGGAGGGGAGCTACGAGCAGTACTTC. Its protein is CSARKVEGSYEQYF.

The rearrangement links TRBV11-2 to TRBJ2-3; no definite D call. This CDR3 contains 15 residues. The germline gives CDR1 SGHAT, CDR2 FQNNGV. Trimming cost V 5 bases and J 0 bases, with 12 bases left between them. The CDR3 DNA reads TGTGCCAGCAGCATTCGGCGGCTAAGCACAGATACGCAGTATTTT. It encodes CASSIRRLSTDTQYF.

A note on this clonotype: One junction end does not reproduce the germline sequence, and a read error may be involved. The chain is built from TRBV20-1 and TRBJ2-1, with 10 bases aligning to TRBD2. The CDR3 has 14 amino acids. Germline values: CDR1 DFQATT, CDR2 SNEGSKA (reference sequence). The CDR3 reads CSAPLAGVNDEQSF. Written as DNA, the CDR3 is TGCAGTGCTCCGCTAGCGGGAGTTAATGATGAGCAGTCCTTC.

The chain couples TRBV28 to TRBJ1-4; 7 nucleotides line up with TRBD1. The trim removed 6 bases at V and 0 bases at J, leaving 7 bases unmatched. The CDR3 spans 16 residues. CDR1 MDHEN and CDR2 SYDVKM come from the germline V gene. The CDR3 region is CASRLDRLATNEKLFF. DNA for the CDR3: TGTGCCAGCAGATTGGACAGGTTAGCAACTAATGAAAAACTGTTTTTT.

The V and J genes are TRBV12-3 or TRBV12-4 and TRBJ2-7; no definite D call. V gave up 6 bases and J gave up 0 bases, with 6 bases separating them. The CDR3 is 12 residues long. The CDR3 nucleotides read TGTGCCAGCAGGGATTACTCCTACGAGCAGTACTTC. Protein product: CASRDYSYEQYF.

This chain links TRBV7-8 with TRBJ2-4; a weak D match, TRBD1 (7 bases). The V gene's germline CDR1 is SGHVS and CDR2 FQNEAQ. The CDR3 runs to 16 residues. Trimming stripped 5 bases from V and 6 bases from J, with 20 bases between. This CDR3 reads CASSIRRGQGGNIQYF. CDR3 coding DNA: TGTGCCAGCAGCATCAGGAGGGGGCAGGGCGGAAACATTCAGTACTTC.

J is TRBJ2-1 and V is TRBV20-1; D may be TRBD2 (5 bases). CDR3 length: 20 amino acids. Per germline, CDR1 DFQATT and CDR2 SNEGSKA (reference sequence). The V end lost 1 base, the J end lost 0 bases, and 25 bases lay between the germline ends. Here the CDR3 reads CSARGPRTSGDVSSYNEQFF. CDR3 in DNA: TGCAGTGCTAGAGGCCCCCGGACTTCTGGGGATGTAAGCTCCTACAATGAGCAGTTCTTC.

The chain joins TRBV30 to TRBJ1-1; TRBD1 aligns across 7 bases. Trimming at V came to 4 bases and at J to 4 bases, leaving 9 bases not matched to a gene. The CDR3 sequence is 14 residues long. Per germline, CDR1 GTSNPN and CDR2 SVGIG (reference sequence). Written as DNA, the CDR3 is TGTGCCTGGATCCCGCCGGAGGGGGCCACTGAAGCTTTCTTT. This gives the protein CAWIPPEGATEAFF.

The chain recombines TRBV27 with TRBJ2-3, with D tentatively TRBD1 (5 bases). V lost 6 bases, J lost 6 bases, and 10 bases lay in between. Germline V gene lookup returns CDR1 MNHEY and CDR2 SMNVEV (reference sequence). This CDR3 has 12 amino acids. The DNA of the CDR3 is TGTGCCAGCAGCAGGGTCCAGGATACGCAGTATTTT. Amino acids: CASSRVQDTQYF.

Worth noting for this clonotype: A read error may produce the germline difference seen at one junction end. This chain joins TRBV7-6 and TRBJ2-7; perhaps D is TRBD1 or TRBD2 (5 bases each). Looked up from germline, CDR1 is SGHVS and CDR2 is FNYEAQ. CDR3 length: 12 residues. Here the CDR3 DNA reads TGTGCCAGCAGCCCCGGACGGGACGCCCTTAACTTC. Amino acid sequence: CASSPGRDALNF.

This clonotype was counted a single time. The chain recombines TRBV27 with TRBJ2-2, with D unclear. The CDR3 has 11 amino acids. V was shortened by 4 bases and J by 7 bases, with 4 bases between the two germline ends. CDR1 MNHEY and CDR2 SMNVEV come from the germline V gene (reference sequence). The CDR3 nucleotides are TGTGCCAGCAGTTCGGGCGGGGAGCTGTTTTTT. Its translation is CASSSGGELFF.

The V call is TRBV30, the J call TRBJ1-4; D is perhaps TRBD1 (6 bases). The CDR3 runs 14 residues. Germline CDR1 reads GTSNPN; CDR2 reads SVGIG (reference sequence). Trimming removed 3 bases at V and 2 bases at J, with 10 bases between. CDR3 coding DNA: TGTGCCTGGAGGGGAGGACAGACTAATGAAAAACTGTTTTTT. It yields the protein CAWRGGQTNEKLFF.

This CDR3 is CASSYSTSGRHEQYF. For the CDR3, the DNA is TGTGCCAGCAGTTACTCGACTAGCGGGAGACACGAGCAGTACTTC. This rearrangement joins TRBV6-5 to TRBJ2-7; TRBD2 aligns across 12 bases. V was clipped by 0 bases and J by 5 bases; unmatched bases: 2. CDR3 length: 15 residues. CDR1 MNHEY and CDR2 SVGAGI come from the germline V gene.

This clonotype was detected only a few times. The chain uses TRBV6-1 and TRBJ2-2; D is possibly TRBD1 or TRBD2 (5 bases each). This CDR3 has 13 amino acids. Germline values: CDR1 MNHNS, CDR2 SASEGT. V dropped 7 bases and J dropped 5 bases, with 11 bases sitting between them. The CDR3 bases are TGTGCCAGCACCAAAGGGGAGACCGGGGAGCTGTTTTTT. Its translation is CASTKGETGELFF.

The CDR3 region has the DNA TGTGCCAGCAGTTTATCTCGCGGCTACAATGAGCAGTTCTTC. Translating gives CASSLSRGYNEQFF. The gene calls are TRBV27 and TRBJ2-1; D ambiguous. The germline V gene encodes CDR1 MNHEY and CDR2 SMNVEV (reference sequence). V was trimmed by 0 bases and J by 3 bases, leaving 6 bases between them. The CDR3 has 14 amino acids.